This T cell receptor (beta chain) was found in a study of human T cells and chemical hapten exposure listed by TCRdb under 2021. At the level of the whole study: For sensitization, 2% DPC in acetone was applied to a 2 cm by 2 cm area of upper inner arm skin. Libraries were pooled for sequencing, and per-sample TCR yields varied mainly because of small differences in library volumes within the pool. Throughout the approximately 26-week study period, patients were also given weekly therapeutic DPC doses on the scalp. Blood for TCR sequencing was provided by twenty-nine alopecia patients at one to four time points (pre-sensitization, 2, 6 and 24 weeks). The mostly female patient cohort included alopecia areata with under or over 50% scalp involvement, alopecia totalis and alopecia universalis. Patch testing was done on the upper back using Finn chambers containing 0.01% DPC, and results were scored after 6 days according to International Contact Dermatitis Research Group standards. Blood samples were taken from patients before sensitization (week 0) and at 2, 6 and about 24 weeks after DPC sensitization. In alopecia patients, the study followed how the peripheral blood TCR repertoire changed in vivo over primary and secondary sensitization to diphenylcyclopropenone (DPC), a hapten.

Library prep was done by RACE. The listed sequencing device is NextSeq 500. During library preparation, unique molecular identifiers were attached to individual cDNA molecules so that TCRs could be counted quantitatively and reproducibly. From each blood RNA sample, both TCR alpha and TCR beta chains were sequenced. Under the source paper's analysis protocol: Samples had a median of about 96,000 TCRs, with a range from roughly 23,224 to 750,000. The Decombinator software suite was used to annotate V, J and CDR3 in the TCR reads. For PS versus PT1 abundance plots, all samples were subsampled to the same number of TCRs (28,000). TCRs were defined as expanded if absent before sensitization and observed at least eight times at the 2-week time point. TCRdb trimmed public reads at Q25 via fastp, called clones via MiXCR and kept in-frame beta chains. Duplicate CDR3 protein sequences are folded into a single record with the most common DNA and genes. These V and J calls are TCRdb output, not the study's own analysis. Recorded for this sample are about 85,000 distinct CDR3 sequences; around a tenth of them occurred a single time. The ten top clones hold 1.5% to 2% of the sample.

Including cysteine and phenylalanine, the CDR3 has 17 amino acids. Of the read, only the CDR3 DNA is kept; its 51 bases are in frame from base 1. The junction carries 12 bases between V and J, which are trimmed by 0 bases and 0 bases respectively. As encoded in the germline V gene, CDR1 is ENHRY while CDR2 is SYGVKD. Explained via the paper, the time point label denotes: patch test 2, 6 weeks after DPC sensitization. The treatment or condition label, read with the paper, signifies: therapeutic diphenylcyclopropenone sensitization with weekly scalp DPC. Blood at each patch-test visit was drawn before the patch test was applied. Eligible patients were aged 18 to 70, diagnosed with alopecia, deemed suitable for DPC therapy, and excluded if pregnant. Unfractionated whole blood was collected in Tempus Blood RNA tubes, and total RNA was extracted from that blood. Summary of the overall study and its limitations: Alopecia, a presumed autoimmune disease, was present in all patients, so the immune response of the patients might differ from that of healthy individuals. Patch test score correlated positively with the number of PT1 expanded TCRs, reaching significance at thresholds 8, 16 and 32 but not at 4. Expanded TCRs formed significantly more large CDR3 similarity clusters than pre-sensitization or healthy control sets, consistent with antigen-driven responses. After repeated subsampling, changes were observed in the strength of the expansion versus patch-test correlation and in the threshold at which the correlation became significant. The number of TCRs above 1 in 1000 frequency did not change with DPC sensitization; there was no evidence of global repertoire structure alterations.

This clonotype was picked up many times. Its target antigen remains unknown. Base qualities were left out, and no much larger clone turns up one base away. This sequence originates from a man aged 18 to 30 with alopecia areata. Some clones in this sample may be carry-over from other donors' samples. The chain is assembled from TRBV10-3 and TRBJ1-3; TRBD1 is perhaps the D gene, given 5 matching bases. Material: whole blood, obtained in connection with sensitization to the hapten diphenylcyclopropenone (DPC). The CDR3 reads CAISESRTPRSGNTIYF. The DNA sequence is TGTGCCATCAGTGAGTCACGGACACCGCGCTCTGGAAACACCATATATTTT.